This TCR beta chain was obtained from a study of radiation and T cells in renal cell carcinoma. Whole-study results and caveats: Top tumor clonotypes rose in blood 2 weeks post-radiation, then contracted.

In the case of this clone: Its antigen is as yet unknown.

There are 13 residues in the CDR3. J gave up 1 base and V 6 bases, and 4 bases lay outside the gene matches. From germline, CDR1 is SQVTM and CDR2 ANQGSEA. Assay: immunoSEQ multiplex PCR; the TCRdb copy retains only in-frame clones and omits some. The table shows 150,000 to 180,000 clones, with about 91% occurring only once. Time point described: blood 2 weeks post-SBRT. Treatment reported: 15 Gy SBRT to primary tumor, nephrectomy 4 weeks later. After SBRT, blood was collected at 2 and 4 weeks, plus baseline. The patient's renal cell carcinoma had clear cell pathology. The genes are TRBV29-1 and TRBJ1-1; 8 bases are a match to TRBD1. The clonotype originates from a woman in her forties or fifties with renal cell carcinoma. The source was blood, collected from a patient whose treatment included radiotherapy and nephrectomy. CDR3 DNA: TGCAGCGTGGGGACAGGAGGGAACACTGAAGCTTTCTTT. Encoded protein: CSVGTGGNTEAFF.